The source of this T cell receptor beta chain is a study of vaccination effects on CD4 cells after COVID-19. A remark on this clone: The target antigen is unknown.

Germline assignment: CDR1 SGHTS and CDR2 YDEGEE. The CDR3 is 14 amino acids. V was shortened by 2 bases and J by 7 bases, with 10 bases between the two germline ends. TCRdb's table, derived via immunoSEQ multiplex PCR, lists solely in-frame clones and lacks some. The sample consists of about 79,000 clones, roughly 80% of them appearing once. Before sequencing took place, the ViraFEST assay used viral peptide pools to expand antigen-specific CD4+ T cells. Subsequent to a culture period of less than twelve days, CD4+ T cells were isolated. Source: CD4+ T cells from PBMCs cultured with HCoV-229E spike peptides, taken before COVID-19 vaccination. The sequence came from a human donor who received a COVID-19 vaccine. V is TRBV5-8 and J is TRBJ1-6; weak D call: TRBD1 (6 bases). This CDR3 reads CASSFEQGNSPLHF. The CDR3 DNA reads as TGTGCCAGCAGCTTTGAACAGGGAAATTCACCCCTCCACTTT.